Listed here are 18 T cell receptor beta chains from one sample, sequenced in a study of T-cell reconstitution after alpha-beta-depleted transplantation in children. Preparation of the TCRbeta library used unique molecular identifiers. TCRdb reprocessed the PCR reads with MiXCR, giving one entry per CDR3 protein. The sample includes hundreds of thousands of distinct CDR3 sequences, 10% to 15% of them seen just once. This material consisted of PBMCs, mostly from graft donor cells, taken 360 days after TCRalphabeta/CD19-depleted stem cell transplant. The origin of the receptors is a male patient between 10 and 17 years old who had a stem cell transplant for acute myeloid leukemia, so the T cells may come from the graft donor.

The chain recombines TRBV12-3 or TRBV12-4 with TRBJ1-1, with D unresolved. The CDR3 has 14 amino acids. The V gene lost 3 bases and the J gene lost 5 bases, with 13 bases spanning the gap. The CDR3 DNA reads TGTGCCAGCAGTTTTTACTCCTTGGGGACTGAAGCTTTCTTT. Its protein product is CASSFYSLGTEAFF.

The sample holds a few counts of this clonotype. The gene calls are TRBV7-6 and TRBJ2-7, with TRBD1 identical over 7 bases. CDR1 SGHVS and CDR2 FNYEAQ come from the germline V gene. V shed 5 bases and J 0 bases; nucleotides not matched to a gene: 7. This CDR3 has 15 residues. The CDR3 spells CASSRGTASSYEQYF. The CDR3 region has the DNA TGTGCCAGCAGCAGAGGGACAGCGAGCTCCTACGAGCAGTACTTC.

The chain joins TRBV12-3 or TRBV12-4 to TRBJ1-6, with 7 bases identical to TRBD1. This CDR3 is built from 16 residues. V lost 6 bases, J lost 7 bases, and 12 bases stayed unmatched. The CDR3 sequence: CASSRDSLGSNSPLHF. CDR3 sequence (DNA): TGTGCCAGCAGCCGGGACAGCCTAGGATCAAATTCACCCCTCCACTTT.

This clonotype was seen only a few times. The chain employs TRBV5-1 and TRBJ1-1; D ambiguous. The CDR3 consists of 17 residues. Germline CDR1 SGHRS, CDR2 YFSETQ. Between the trimmed V and J ends, which lost 1 base and 1 base, there was a span of 17 bases. CDR3 protein: CASSLFVRRGGNTEAFF. CDR3 coding DNA: TGCGCCAGCAGCTTGTTCGTCCGGCGCGGAGGGAACACTGAAGCTTTCTTT.

The chain uses TRBV28 and TRBJ2-5; 9 bases fit TRBD1. This CDR3 is 14 amino acids long. Trimming at V came to 6 bases and at J to 4 bases, leaving 6 bases not matched to a gene. Germline V CDR1 and CDR2: MDHEN, SYDVKM. The CDR3 is CASRGQGEGETQYF. The CDR3 DNA is TGTGCCAGCAGGGGACAGGGTGAGGGAGAGACCCAGTACTTC.

This clonotype was seen repeatedly, ten times or more. V and J are TRBV20-1 and TRBJ2-7; TRBD2 matches 7 bases. CDR3 length: 15 residues. Germline V gene data show CDR1 as DFQATT and CDR2 as SNEGSKA (reference sequence). V shed 4 bases and J 5 bases; nucleotides not matched to a gene: 14. In nucleotides, the CDR3 is TGCAGTGCTATTCAGGTAGCGGGCGGTCCGGACGAGCAGTACTTC. Translating gives CSAIQVAGGPDEQYF.

CDR3 DNA sequence: TGTGCCAGCAGCCCCCGTTCGGGGGACCTCCACTTT. Translated: CASSPRSGDLHF. The chain employs TRBV7-9 and TRBJ1-6; TRBD1 might be the D (5 bases). Germline V gives CDR1 SEHNR, CDR2 FQNEAQ (reference sequence). The length of the CDR3 is 12 residues. Deletions cut 5 bases from V and 15 bases from J, with 14 bases between.

In this sample, this clonotype turned up a few times. This chain joins TRBV3-1 and TRBJ1-1, with D perhaps matching TRBD1 (6 bases). This CDR3 has 16 amino acids. Per germline, CDR1 LGHDT and CDR2 YNNKEL (reference sequence). V was pared by 0 bases and J by 5 bases, with 16 bases between. The CDR3 nucleotides read TGTGCCAGCAGCCAAGAGTCTACAGGGAGGGAGACTGAAGCTTTCTTT. Encoded protein: CASSQESTGRETEAFF. Full variable domain (missing parts from reference TRBV3-1 and TRBJ1-1): DTAVSQTPKYLVTQMGNDKSIKCEQNLGHDTMYWYKQDSKKFLKIMFSYNNKELIINETVPNRFSPKSPDKAHLNLHINSLELGDSAVYFCASSQESTGRETEAFFGQGTRLTVV.

The chain is built from TRBV20-1 and TRBJ1-2; 9 bases map to TRBD1. The CDR3 has 18 residues. Germline loops: CDR1 DFQATT, CDR2 SNEGSKA (reference sequence). V shed 8 bases, J shed 8 bases, and the junction held 27 bases outside the gene matches. As DNA, the CDR3 is TGCAGTCTCCCCGCTAGAGATTTATTGCAACAGGGGGCGAGGGGCTACACCTTC. It is translated as CSLPARDLLQQGARGYTF.

This sequence joins TRBV20-1 and TRBJ2-2; 11 bases line up with TRBD2. The CDR3 runs 15 residues. Germline V lookup: CDR1 DFQATT, CDR2 SNEGSKA (reference sequence). V shed 3 bases and J 3 bases; nucleotides not matched to a gene: 3. The CDR3 reads CSASKTSGDTGELFF. For the CDR3, the DNA is TGCAGTGCTAGTAAGACTAGCGGGGACACCGGGGAGCTGTTTTTT.

This chain connects TRBV20-1 to TRBJ1-1, with no clear D. Germline values: CDR1 DFQATT, CDR2 SNEGSKA (reference sequence). The CDR3 totals 15 residues. Trimming left V 0 bases short and J 0 bases short, with 11 bases between. The CDR3 DNA reads as TGCAGTGCTAGAGACCTGAATGGCCTGAACACTGAAGCTTTCTTT. Protein product: CSARDLNGLNTEAFF.

The CDR3 nucleotides are TGTGCCAGCAGCTTAATGGTCGGGTACGAGCAGTACTTC. This translates into CASSLMVGYEQYF. The chain recombines TRBV7-3 with TRBJ2-7; D is unresolved. Deletions cut 1 base from V and 4 bases from J, with 8 bases between. CDR1 is SGHTA, CDR2 FQGTGA, per germline. This CDR3 region has 13 residues.

CDR3 nucleotides: TGTGCTAGTGGTTTACGAGCCTACGAGCAGTACTTC. Encoded protein: CASGLRAYEQYF. This chain uses TRBV12-5 with TRBJ2-7; D is unresolved. Germline CDR1 and CDR2: LGHNT and FRNRAP. This CDR3 is 12 amino acids long. Deletions cut 3 bases from V and 2 bases from J, with 5 bases between. Based on the CDR3 plus reference TRBV12-5 and TRBJ2-7, the full variable domain is DARVTQTPRHKVTEMGQEVTMRCQPILGHNTVFWYRQTMMQGLELLAYFRNRAPLDDSGMPKDRFSAEMPDATLATLKIQPSEPRDSAVYFCASGLRAYEQYFGPGTRLTVT.

The gene calls are TRBV18 and TRBJ2-5; 9 bases are shared with TRBD1. The length of the CDR3 is 15 residues. Losses at the gene ends were 0 bases for V and 3 bases for J; bases not matched to a gene: 2. CDR1 KGHSH and CDR2 LQKENI come from the germline V gene. CDR3 residues: CASSPPWTGEETQYF. For the CDR3, the DNA is TGTGCCAGCTCACCACCGTGGACAGGGGAAGAGACCCAGTACTTC.

This chain links TRBV11-2 with TRBJ2-7, with D possibly TRBD1 on 5 matching bases. This CDR3 contains 16 residues. Germline V gene data show CDR1 as SGHAT and CDR2 as FQNNGV. The ends were cut back, 1 base at V and 4 bases at J, with 17 bases in the middle. CDR3 residues: CASSLGPRVPSYEQYV. The CDR3, as DNA: TGTGCCAGCAGCTTAGGACCCAGGGTTCCATCGTACGAGCAGTACGTC.

The V call is TRBV7-2, the J call TRBJ2-3; TRBD2 matches 14 bases. The CDR3 is 17 residues long. CDR1 SGHTA and CDR2 FQGNSA come from the germline V gene. The ends lost 5 bases at V and 1 base at J; junction bases unmatched: 5. The DNA of the CDR3 is TGTGCCAGCAGCAAATCGGGACTAGCGGGGGGCACAGATACGCAGTATTTT. The encoded protein is CASSKSGLAGGTDTQYF.

This clonotype occurred a few times. The gene calls are TRBV28 and TRBJ2-2; the match to TRBD2 covers 7 bases. The junction had 10 bases not matched to a gene; V was cut back by 7 bases and J by 5 bases. This CDR3 region has 15 residues. CDR1 and CDR2 (germline): MDHEN, SYDVKM. The CDR3 loop is CASTIGGVRTGELFF. In nucleotides, the CDR3 is TGTGCCAGCACTATTGGGGGGGTAAGGACCGGGGAGCTGTTTTTT.

This clonotype was detected ten times or more. The chain uses TRBV12-3 or TRBV12-4 and TRBJ2-1; 10 bases align to TRBD2. V shed 5 bases, J shed 4 bases, and the junction held 5 bases outside the gene matches. The CDR3 is made up of 15 amino acids. CDR3 nucleotide sequence: TGTGCCAGCAGTCCTAGCGGGAGTCCTTACAATGAGCAGTTCTTC. This gives the protein CASSPSGSPYNEQFF.